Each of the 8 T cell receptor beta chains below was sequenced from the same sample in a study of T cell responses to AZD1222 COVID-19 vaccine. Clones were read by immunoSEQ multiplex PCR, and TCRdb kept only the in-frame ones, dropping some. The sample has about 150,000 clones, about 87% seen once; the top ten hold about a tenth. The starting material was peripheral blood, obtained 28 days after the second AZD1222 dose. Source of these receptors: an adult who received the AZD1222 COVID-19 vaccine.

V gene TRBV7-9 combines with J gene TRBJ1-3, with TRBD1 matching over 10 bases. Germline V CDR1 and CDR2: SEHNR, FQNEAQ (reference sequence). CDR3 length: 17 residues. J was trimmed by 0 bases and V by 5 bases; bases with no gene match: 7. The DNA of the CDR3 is TGTGCCAGCAGCCCGGGACAGGGGTCGGGCTCTGGAAACACCATATATTTT. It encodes CASSPGQGSGSGNTIYF.

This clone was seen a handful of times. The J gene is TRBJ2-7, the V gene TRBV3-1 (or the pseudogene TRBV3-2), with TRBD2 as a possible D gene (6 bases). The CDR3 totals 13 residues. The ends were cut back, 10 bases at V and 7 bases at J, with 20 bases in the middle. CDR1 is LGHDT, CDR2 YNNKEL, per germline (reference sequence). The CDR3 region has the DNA TGTGCCACAGGGACTCTGCTAGATTTGGAGCAGTACTTC. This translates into CATGTLLDLEQYF.

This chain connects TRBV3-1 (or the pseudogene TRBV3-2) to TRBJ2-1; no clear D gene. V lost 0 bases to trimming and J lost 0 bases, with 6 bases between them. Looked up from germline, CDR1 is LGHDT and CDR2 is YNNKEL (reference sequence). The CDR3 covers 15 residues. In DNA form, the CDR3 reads TGTGCCAGCAGCCAAGAAATGAGCTCCTACAATGAGCAGTTCTTC. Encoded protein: CASSQEMSSYNEQFF.

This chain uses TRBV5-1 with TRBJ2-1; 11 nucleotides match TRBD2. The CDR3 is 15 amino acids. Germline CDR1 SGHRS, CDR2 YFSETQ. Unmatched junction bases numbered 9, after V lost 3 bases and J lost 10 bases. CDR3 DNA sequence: TGCGCCAGCAGCTGGGTAGCGGGAGGGCCAGGAGAGCAGTTCTTC. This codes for CASSWVAGGPGEQFF. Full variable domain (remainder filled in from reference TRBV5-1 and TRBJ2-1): KAGVTQTPRYLIKTRGQQVTLSCSPISGHRSVSWYQQTPGQGLQFLFEYFSETQRNKGNFPGRFSGRQFSNSRSEMNVSTLELGDSALYLCASSWVAGGPGEQFFGPGTRLTVL.

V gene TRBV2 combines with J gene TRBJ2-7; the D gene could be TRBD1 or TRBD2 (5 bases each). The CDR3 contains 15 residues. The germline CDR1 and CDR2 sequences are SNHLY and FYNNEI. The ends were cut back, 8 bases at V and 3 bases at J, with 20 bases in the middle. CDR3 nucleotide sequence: TGTGCCAGCGAAACTTGGGGGTCTAGGGTCTACGAGCAGTACTTC. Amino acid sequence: CASETWGSRVYEQYF.

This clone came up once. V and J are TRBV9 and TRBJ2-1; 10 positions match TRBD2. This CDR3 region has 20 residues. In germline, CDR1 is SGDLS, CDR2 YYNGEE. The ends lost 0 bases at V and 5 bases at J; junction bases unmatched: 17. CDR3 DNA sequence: TGTGCCAGCAGCGTAGAGCGTACTAGCGGGAAGTCAGCCATCCACAATGAGCAGTTCTTC. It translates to CASSVERTSGKSAIHNEQFF.

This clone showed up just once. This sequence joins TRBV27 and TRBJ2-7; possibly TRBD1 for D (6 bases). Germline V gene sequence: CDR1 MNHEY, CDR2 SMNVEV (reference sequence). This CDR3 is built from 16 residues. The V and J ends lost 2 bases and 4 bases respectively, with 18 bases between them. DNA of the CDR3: TGTGCCAGCAGTTTACTATTTCAGGGGAAGTGGTACGAGCAGTACTTC. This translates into CASSLLFQGKWYEQYF.

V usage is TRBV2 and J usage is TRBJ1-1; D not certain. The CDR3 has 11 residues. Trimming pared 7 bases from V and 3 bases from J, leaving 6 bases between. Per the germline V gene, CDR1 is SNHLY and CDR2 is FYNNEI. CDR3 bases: TGTGCCAGCAAGATTTACACTGAAGCTTTCTTT. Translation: CASKIYTEAFF.